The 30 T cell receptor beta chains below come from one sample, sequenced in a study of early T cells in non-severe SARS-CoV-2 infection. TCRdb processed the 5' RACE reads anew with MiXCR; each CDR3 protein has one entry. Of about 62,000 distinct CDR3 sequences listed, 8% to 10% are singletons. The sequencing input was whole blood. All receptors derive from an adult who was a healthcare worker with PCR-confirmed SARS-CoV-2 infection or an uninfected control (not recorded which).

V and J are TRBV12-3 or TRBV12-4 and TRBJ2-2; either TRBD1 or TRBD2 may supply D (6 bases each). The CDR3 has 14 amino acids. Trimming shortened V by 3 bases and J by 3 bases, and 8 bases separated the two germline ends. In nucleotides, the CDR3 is TGTGCCAGCAGTTTTAGGGGGGACACCGGGGAGCTGTTTTTT. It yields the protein CASSFRGDTGELFF.

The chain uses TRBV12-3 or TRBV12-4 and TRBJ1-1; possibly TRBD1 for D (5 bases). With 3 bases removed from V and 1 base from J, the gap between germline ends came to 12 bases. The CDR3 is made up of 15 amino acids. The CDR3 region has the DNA TGTGCCAGCAGTTTCATCAGGGAGCGGAACACTGAAGCTTTCTTT. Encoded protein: CASSFIRERNTEAFF.

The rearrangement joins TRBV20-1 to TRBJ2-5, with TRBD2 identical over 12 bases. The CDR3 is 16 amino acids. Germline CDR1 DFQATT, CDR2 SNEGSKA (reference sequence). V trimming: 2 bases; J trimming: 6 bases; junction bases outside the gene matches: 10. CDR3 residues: CSARTIKTSGGQTQYF. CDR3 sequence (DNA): TGCAGTGCTAGAACAATCAAGACTAGCGGGGGACAGACCCAGTACTTC.

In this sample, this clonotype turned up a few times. The CDR3 is CASSLVQLNQPQHF. CDR3 in DNA: TGCGCCAGCAGCTTGGTACAGCTAAATCAGCCCCAGCATTTT. The gene calls are TRBV5-1 and TRBJ1-5; D uncertain. V was cut by 0 bases and J by 4 bases, with 8 bases left in between. Germline V gene sequence: CDR1 SGHRS, CDR2 YFSETQ. The CDR3 consists of 14 residues. Full variable domain (outside the CDR3, taken from reference TRBV5-1 and TRBJ1-5): KAGVTQTPRYLIKTRGQQVTLSCSPISGHRSVSWYQQTPGQGLQFLFEYFSETQRNKGNFPGRFSGRQFSNSRSEMNVSTLELGDSALYLCASSLVQLNQPQHFGDGTRLSIL.

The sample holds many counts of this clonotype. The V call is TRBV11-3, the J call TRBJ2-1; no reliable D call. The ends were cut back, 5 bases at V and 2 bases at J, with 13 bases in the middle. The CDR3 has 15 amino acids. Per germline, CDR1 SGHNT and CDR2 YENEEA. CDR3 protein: CASSPASGPYNEQFF. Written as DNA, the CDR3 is TGTGCCAGCAGCCCGGCGTCGGGCCCCTACAATGAGCAGTTCTTC. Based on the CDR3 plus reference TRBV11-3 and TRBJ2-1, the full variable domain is EAGVVQSPRYKIIEKKQPVAFWCNPISGHNTLYWYLQNLGQGPELLIRYENEEAVDDSQLPKDRFSAERLKGVDSTLKIQPAELGDSAVYLCASSPASGPYNEQFFGPGTRLTVL.

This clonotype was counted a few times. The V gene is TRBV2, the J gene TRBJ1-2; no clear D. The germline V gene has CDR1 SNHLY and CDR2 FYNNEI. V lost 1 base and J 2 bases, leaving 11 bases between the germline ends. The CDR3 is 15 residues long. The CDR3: CASSEGYGSNYGYTF. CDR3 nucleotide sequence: TGTGCCAGCAGTGAAGGATACGGCTCGAACTATGGCTACACCTTC.

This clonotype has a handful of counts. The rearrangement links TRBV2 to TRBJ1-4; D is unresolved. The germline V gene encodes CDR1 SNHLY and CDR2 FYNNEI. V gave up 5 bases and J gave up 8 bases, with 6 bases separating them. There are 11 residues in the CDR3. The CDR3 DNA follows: TGTGCCAGCAGTCAGAGGGAAAAACTGTTTTTT. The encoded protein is CASSQREKLFF.

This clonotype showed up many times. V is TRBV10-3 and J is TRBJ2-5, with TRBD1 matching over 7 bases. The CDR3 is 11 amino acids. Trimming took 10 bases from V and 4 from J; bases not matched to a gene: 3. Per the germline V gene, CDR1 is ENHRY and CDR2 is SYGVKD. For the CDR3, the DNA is TGTGCCACCTCAGGGGGAGAGACCCAGTACTTC. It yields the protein CATSGGETQYF.

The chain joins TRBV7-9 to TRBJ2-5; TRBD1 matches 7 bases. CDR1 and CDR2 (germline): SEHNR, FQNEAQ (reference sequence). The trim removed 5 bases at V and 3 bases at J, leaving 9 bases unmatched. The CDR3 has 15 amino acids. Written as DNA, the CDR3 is TGTGCCAGCAGCCGAGAGGGACAGATTAAAGAGACCCAGTACTTC. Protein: CASSREGQIKETQYF. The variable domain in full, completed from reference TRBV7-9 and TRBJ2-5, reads DTGVSQNPRHKITKRGQNVTFRCDPISEHNRLYWYRQTLGQGPEFLTYFQNEAQLEKSRLLSDRFSAERPKGSFSTLEIQRTEQGDSAMYLCASSREGQIKETQYFGPGTRLLVL.

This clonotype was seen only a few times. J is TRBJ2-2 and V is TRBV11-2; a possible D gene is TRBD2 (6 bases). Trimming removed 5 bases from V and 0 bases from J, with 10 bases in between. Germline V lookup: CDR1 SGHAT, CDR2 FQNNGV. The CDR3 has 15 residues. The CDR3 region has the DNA TGTGCCAGCAGCACAGGCGGGGCGAACACCGGGGAGCTGTTTTTT. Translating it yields CASSTGGANTGELFF. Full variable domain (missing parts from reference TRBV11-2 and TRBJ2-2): EAGVAQSPRYKIIEKRQSVAFWCNPISGHATLYWYQQILGQGPKLLIQFQNNGVVDDSQLPKDRFSAERLKGVDSTLKIQPAKLEDSAVYLCASSTGGANTGELFFGEGSRLTVL.

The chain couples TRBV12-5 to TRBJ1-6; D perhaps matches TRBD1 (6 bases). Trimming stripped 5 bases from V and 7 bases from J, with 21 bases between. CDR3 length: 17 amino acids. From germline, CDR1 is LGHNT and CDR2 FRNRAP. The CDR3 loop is CASGMQGNWIVNSPLHF. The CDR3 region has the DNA TGTGCTAGTGGTATGCAGGGGAATTGGATTGTAAATTCACCCCTCCACTTT.

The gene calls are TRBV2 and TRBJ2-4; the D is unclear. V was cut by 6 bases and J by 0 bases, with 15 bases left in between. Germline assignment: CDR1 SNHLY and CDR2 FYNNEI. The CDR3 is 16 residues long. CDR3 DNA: TGTGCCAGCAGGAGAACGAGCCTCCTAGCCAAAAACATTCAGTACTTC. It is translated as CASRRTSLLAKNIQYF.

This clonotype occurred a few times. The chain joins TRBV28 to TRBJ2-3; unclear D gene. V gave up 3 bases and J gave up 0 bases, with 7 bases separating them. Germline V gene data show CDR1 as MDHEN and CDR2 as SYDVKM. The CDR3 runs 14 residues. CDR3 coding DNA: TGTGCCAGCAGTTTCCCTACTAGCACAGATACGCAGTATTTT. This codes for CASSFPTSTDTQYF.

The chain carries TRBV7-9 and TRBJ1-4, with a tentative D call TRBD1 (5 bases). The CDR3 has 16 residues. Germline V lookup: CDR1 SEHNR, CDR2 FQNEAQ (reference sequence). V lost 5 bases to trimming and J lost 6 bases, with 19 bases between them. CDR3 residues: CASSPGRGRGDEKLFF. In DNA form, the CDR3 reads TGTGCCAGCAGCCCAGGAAGGGGAAGAGGGGATGAAAAACTGTTTTTT.

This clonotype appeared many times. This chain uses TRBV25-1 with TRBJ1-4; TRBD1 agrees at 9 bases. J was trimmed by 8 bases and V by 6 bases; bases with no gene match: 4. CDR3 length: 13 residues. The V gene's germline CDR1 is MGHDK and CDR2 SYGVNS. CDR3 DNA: TGTGCCAGCAGACAGGGGGCTGGAGAAAAACTGTTTTTT. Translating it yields CASRQGAGEKLFF.

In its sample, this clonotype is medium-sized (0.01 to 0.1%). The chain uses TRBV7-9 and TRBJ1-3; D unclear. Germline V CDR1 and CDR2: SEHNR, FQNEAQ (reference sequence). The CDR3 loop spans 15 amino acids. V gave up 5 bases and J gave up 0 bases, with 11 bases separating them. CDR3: CASSRGAVSGNTIYF. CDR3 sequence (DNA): TGTGCCAGCAGCCGAGGAGCCGTCTCTGGAAACACCATATATTTT.

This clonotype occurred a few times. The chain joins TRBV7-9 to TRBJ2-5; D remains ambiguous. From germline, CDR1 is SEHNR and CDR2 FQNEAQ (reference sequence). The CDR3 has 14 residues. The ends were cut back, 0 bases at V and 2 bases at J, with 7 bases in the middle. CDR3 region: CASSLAVRQETQYF. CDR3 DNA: TGTGCCAGCAGCTTAGCGGTCAGACAAGAGACCCAGTACTTC.

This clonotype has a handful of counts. The CDR3 protein is CAWKRRQGNNSPLHF. CDR3 DNA sequence: TGTGCCTGGAAAAGAAGACAGGGGAATAATTCACCCCTCCACTTT. V usage is TRBV30 and J usage is TRBJ1-6; 8 nucleotides match TRBD1. The CDR3 loop spans 15 amino acids. Germline CDR1 and CDR2: GTSNPN and SVGIG (reference sequence). V lost 4 bases, J lost 5 bases, and 7 bases stayed unmatched. Variable domain in full (rest from reference TRBV30 and TRBJ1-6): SQTIHQWPATLVQPVGSPLSLECTVEGTSNPNLYWYRQAAGRGLQLLFYSVGIGQISSEVPQNLSASRPQDRQFILSSKKLLLSDSGFYLCAWKRRQGNNSPLHFGNGTRLTVT.

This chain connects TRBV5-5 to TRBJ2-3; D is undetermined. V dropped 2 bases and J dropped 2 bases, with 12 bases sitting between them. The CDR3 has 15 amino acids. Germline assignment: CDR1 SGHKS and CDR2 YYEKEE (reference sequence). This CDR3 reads CASSLGQTNTDTQYF. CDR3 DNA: TGTGCCAGCAGCTTAGGGCAGACGAACACAGATACGCAGTATTTT.

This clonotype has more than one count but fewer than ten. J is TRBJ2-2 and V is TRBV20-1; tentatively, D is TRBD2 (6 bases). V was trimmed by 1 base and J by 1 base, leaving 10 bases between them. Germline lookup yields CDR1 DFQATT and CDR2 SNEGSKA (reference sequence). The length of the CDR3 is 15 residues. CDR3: CSARVEGKNTGELFF. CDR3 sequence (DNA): TGCAGTGCTAGAGTGGAGGGGAAGAACACCGGGGAGCTGTTTTTT.

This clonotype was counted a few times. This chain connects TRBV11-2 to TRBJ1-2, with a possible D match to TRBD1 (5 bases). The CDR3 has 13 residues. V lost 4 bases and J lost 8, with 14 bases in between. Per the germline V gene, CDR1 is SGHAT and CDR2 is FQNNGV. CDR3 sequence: CASSSRSGTGYTF. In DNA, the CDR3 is TGTGCCAGCAGCTCCCGTAGTGGGACGGGCTACACCTTC.

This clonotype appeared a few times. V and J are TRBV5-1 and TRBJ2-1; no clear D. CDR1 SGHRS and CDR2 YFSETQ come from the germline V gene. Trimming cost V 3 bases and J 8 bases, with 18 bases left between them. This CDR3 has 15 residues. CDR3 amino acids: CASSYILAHIYEQFF. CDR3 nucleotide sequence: TGCGCCAGCAGCTATATCTTGGCGCATATCTATGAGCAGTTCTTC.

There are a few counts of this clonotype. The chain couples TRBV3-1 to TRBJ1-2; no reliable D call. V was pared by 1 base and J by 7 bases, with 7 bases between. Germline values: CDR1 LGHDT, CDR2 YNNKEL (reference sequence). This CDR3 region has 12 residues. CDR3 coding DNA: TGTGCCAGCAGCCAAGGAAGGCTTGGCTACACCTTC. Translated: CASSQGRLGYTF.

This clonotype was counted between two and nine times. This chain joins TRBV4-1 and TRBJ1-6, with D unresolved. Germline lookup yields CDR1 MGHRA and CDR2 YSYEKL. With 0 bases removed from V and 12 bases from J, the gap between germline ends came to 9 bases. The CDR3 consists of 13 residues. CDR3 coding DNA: TGCGCCAGCAGCCAAGATAGCAACAGACCCCTCCACTTT. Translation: CASSQDSNRPLHF.

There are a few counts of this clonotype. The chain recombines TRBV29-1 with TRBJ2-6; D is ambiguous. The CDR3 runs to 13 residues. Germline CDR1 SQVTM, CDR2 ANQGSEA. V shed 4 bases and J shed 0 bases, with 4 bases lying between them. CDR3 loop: CSVGFSGANVLTF. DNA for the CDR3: TGCAGCGTTGGCTTCTCTGGGGCCAACGTCCTGACTTTC.

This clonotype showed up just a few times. The CDR3 sequence is CASSLSGGTEAFF. In DNA, the CDR3 is TGTGCCAGCAGCTTAAGTGGGGGGACTGAAGCTTTCTTT. V is TRBV5-8 and J is TRBJ1-1; perhaps TRBD1 as D (5 bases). The germline CDR1 and CDR2 sequences are SGHTS and YDEGEE. CDR3 size: 13 residues. Trimming stripped 2 bases from V and 5 bases from J, with 10 bases between.

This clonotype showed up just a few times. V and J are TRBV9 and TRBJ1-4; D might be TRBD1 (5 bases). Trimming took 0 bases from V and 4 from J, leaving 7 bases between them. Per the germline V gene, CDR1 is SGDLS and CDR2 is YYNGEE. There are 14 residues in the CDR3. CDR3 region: CASSVGDGNEKLFF. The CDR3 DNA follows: TGTGCCAGCAGCGTAGGGGACGGTAATGAAAAACTGTTTTTT. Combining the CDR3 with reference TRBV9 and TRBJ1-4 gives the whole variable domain DSGVTQTPKHLITATGQRVTLRCSPRSGDLSVYWYQQSLDQGLQFLIQYYNGEERAKGNILERFSAQQFPDLHSELNLSSLELGDSALYFCASSVGDGNEKLFFGSGTQLSVL.

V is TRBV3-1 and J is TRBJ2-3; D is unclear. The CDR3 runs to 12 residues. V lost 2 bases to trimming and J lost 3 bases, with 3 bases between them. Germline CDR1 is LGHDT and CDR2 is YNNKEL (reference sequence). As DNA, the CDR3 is TGTGCCAGCAGCCAAAGAACAGATACGCAGTATTTT. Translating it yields CASSQRTDTQYF.

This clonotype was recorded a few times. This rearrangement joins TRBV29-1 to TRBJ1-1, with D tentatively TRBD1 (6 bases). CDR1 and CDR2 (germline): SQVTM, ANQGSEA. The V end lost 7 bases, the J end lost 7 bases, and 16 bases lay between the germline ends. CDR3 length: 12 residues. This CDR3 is CSALSGGREAFF. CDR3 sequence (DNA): TGCAGCGCGTTGTCGGGGGGGCGTGAAGCTTTCTTT.

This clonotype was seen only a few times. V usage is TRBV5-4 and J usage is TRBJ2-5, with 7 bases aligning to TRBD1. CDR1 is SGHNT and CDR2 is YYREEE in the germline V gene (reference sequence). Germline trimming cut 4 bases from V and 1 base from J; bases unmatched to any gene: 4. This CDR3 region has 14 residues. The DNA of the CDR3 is TGTGCCAGCAGCCCGGGACAGTTCCAAGAGACCCAGTACTTC. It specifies CASSPGQFQETQYF.